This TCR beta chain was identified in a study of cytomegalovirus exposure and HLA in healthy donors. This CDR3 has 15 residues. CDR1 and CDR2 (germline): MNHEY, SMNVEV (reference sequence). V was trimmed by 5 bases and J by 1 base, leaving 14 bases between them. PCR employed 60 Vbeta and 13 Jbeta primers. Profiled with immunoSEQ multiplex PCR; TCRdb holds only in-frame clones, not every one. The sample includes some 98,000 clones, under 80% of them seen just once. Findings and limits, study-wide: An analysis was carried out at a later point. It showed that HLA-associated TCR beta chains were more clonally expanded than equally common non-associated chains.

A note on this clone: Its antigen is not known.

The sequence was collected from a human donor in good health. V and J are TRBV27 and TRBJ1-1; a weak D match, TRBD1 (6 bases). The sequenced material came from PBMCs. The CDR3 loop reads CASSPLGGGNTEAFF. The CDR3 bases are TGTGCCAGCAGTCCCCTAGGGGGGGGGAACACTGAAGCTTTCTTT.